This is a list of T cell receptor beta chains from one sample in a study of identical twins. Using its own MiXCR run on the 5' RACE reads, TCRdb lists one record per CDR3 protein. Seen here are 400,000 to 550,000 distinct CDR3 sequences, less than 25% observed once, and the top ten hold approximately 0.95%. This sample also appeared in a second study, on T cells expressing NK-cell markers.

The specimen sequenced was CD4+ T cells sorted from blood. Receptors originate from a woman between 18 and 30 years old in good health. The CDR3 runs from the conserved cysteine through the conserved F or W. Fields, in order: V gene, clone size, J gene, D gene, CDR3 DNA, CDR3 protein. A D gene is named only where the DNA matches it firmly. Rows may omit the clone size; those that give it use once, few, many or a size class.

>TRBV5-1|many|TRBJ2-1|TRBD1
TGCGCCAGCAGCTTGGGGACAGGGTACAATGAGCAGTTCTTC
CASSLGTGYNEQFF
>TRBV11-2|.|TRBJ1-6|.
TGTGCCAGCAGCTTGCGGGATTCACCCCTCCACTTT
CASSLRDSPLHF
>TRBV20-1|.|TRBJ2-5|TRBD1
TGCTGTGCTAGCCCCGCGACAGGGGTGGGTCAAGAGACCCAGTACTTC
CCASPATGVGQETQYF
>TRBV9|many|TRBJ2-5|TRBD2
TGTGCCAGCAGCGTGAGCGGGAAAGAGACCCAGTACTTC
CASSVSGKETQYF
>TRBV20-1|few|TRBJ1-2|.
TGCAGTGCGGCCCTACTTAAGGGGCGAGATGGCTACACCTTC
CSAALLKGRDGYTF
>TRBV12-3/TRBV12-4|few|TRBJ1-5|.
TGTGCCAGCAGTTTGAGGGATGTTCAGCCCCAGCATTTT
CASSLRDVQPQHF
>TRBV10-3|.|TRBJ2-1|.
TGTGCCATATCGGGAGTCTCCTACAATGAGCAGTTCTTC
CAISGVSYNEQFF
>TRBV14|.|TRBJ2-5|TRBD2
TGTGCCAGCAGCCACCGTGGGAGGGCCTCAGAGACCCAGTACTTC
CASSHRGRASETQYF
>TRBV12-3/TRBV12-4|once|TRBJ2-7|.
TGTGCCAGCAGTTTTAGTTCTGTTCTCGAGCAGTACTTC
CASSFSSVLEQYF
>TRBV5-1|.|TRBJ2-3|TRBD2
TGCGCCAGCAGGTCGGTCGGGGGGGCGGATACGCAGTATTTT
CASRSVGGADTQYF
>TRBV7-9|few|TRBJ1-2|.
TGTGCCAGCAGCTTAGCGTTTCGGGGGGCGCAATATGGCTACACCTTC
CASSLAFRGAQYGYTF
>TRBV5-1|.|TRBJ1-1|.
TGCGCCAGCAGCCGCTATGGAGAACCCCGAGGCACTGAAGCTTTCTTT
CASSRYGEPRGTEAFF
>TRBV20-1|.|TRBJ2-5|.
TGCAGTGCTAGAGACGGACCCCAAGAGACCCAGTACTTC
CSARDGPQETQYF
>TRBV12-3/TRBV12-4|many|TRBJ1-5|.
TGTGCCAGCAGTTTGGAGGGTGTACATCAGCCCCAGCATTTT
CASSLEGVHQPQHF
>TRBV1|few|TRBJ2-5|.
TGCACCAGCAGCTTCTGGGACCTACAAGAGACCCAGTACTTC
CTSSFWDLQETQYF
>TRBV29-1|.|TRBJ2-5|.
TGCAGCGTTACTAAGGGACAAAGGGAGACCCAGTACTTC
CSVTKGQRETQYF